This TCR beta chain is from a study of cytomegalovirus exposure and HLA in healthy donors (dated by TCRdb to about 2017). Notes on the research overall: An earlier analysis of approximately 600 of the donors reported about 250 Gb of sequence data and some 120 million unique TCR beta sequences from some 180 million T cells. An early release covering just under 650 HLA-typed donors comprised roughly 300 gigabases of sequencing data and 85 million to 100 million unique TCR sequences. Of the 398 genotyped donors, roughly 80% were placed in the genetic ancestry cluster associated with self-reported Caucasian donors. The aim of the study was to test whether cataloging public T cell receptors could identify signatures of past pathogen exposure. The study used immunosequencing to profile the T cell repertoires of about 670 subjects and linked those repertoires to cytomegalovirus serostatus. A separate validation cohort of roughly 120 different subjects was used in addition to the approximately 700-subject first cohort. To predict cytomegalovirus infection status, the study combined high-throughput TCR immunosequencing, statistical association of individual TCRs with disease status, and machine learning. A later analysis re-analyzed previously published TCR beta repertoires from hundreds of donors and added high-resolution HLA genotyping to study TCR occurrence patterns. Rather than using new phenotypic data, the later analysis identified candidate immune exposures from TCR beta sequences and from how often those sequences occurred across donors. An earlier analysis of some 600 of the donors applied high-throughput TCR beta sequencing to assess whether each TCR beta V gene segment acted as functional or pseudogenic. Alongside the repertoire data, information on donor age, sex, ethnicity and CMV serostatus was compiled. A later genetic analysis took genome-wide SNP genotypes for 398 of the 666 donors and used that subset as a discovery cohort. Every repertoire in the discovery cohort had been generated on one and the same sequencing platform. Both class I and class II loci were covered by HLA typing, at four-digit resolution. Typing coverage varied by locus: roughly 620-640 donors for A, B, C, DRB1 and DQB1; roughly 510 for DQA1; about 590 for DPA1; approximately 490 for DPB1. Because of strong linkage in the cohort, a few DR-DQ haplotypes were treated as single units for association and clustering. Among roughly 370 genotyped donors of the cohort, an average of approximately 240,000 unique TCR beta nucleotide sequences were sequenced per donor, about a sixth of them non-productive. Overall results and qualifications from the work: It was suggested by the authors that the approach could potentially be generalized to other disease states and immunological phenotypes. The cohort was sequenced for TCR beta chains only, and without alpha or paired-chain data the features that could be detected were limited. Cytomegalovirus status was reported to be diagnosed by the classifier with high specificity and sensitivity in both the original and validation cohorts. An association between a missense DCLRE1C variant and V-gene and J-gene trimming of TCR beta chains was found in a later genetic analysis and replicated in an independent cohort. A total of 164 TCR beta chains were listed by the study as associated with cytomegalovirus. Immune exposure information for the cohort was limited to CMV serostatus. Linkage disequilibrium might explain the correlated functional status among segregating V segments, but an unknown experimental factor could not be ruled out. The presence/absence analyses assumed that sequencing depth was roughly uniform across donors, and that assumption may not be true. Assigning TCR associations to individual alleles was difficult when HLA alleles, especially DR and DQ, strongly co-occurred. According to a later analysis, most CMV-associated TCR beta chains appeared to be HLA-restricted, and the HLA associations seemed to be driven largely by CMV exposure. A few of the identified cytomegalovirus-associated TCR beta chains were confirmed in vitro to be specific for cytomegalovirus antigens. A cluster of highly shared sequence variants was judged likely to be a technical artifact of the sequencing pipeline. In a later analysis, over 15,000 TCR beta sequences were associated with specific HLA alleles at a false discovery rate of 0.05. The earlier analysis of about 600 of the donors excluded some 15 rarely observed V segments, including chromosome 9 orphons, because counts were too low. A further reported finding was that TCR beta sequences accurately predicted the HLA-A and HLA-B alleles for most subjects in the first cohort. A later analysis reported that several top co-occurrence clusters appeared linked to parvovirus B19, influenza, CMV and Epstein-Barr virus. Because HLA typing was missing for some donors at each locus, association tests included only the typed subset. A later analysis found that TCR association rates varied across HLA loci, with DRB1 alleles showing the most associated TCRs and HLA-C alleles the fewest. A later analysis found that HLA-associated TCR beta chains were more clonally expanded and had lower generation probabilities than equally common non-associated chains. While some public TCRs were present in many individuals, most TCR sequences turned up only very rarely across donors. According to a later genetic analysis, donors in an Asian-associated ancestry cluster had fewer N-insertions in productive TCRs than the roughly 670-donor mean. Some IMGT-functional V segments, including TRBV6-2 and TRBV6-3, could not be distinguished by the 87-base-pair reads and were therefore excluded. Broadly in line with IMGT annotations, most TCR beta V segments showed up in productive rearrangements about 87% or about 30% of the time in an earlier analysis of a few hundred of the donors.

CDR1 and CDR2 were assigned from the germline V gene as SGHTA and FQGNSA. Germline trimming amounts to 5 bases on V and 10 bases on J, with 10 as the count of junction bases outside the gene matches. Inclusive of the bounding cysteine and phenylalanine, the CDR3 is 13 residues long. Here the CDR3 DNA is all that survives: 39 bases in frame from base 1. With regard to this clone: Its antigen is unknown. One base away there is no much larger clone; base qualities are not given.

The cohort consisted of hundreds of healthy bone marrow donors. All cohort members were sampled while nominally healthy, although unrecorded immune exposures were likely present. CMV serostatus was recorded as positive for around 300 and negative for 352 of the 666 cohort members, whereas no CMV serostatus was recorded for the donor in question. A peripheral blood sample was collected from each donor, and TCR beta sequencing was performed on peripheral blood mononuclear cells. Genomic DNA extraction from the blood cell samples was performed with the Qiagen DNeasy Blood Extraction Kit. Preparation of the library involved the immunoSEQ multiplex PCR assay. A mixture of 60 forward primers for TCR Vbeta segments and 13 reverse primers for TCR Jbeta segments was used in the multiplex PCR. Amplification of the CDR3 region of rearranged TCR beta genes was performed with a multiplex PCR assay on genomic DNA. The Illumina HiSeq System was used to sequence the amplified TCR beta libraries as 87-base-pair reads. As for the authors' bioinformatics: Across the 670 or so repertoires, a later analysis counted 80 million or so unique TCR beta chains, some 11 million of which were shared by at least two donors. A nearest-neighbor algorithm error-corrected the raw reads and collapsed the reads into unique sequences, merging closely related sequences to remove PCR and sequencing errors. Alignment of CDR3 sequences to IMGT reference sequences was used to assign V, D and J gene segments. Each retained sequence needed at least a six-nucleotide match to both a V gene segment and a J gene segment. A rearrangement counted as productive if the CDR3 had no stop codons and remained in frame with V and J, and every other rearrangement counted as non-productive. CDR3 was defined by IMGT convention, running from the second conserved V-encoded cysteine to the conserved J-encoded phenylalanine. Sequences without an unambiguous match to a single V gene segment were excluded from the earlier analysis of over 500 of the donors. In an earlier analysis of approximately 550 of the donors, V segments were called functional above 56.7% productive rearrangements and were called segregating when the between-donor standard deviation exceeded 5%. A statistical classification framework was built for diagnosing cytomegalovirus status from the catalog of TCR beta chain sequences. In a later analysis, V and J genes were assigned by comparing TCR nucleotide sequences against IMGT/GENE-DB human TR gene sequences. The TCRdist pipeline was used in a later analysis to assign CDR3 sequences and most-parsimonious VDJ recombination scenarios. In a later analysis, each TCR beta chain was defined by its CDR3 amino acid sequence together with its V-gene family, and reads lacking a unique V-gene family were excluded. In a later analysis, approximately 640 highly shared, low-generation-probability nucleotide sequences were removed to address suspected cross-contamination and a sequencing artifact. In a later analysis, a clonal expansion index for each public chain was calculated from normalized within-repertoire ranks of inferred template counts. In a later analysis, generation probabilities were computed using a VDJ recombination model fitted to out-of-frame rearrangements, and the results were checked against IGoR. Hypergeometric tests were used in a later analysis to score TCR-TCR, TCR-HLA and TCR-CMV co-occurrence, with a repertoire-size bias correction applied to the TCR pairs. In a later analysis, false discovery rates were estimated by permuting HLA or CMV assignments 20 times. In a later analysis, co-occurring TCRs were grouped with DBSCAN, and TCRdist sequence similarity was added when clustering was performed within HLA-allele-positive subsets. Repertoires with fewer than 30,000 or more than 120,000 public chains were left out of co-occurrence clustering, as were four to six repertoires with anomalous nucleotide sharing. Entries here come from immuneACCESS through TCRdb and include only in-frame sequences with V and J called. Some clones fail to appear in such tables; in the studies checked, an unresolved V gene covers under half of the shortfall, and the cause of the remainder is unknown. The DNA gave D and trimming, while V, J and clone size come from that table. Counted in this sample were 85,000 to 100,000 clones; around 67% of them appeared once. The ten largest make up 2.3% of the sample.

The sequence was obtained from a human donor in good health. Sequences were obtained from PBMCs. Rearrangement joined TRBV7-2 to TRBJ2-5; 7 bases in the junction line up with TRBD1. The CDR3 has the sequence CASSLRDSGDQYF. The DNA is TGTGCCAGCAGCCTCCGGGACAGTGGTGACCAGTACTTC.